This T cell receptor beta chain originates from a study of T cells in Graves' hyperthyroidism and ophthalmopathy. Study-wide background: Peripheral blood was taken when the disease was first diagnosed, before any treatment began.

This clonotype was seen repeatedly, ten times or more. RNA transcripts gave rise to amplified TCR beta CDR3 regions. A first-round RT-PCR of the TCR CDR3 used the HTBI primer set. TCRdb reprocessed the multiplex PCR reads with MiXCR, giving one entry per CDR3 protein. The table records approximately 430,000 distinct CDR3 sequences, approximately 14% of them present only once. The CDR3 totals 15 residues. Trimming left V 6 bases short and J 2 bases short, with 11 bases between. Pregnant or lactating patients were excluded, as were those with uncontrolled infection or other autoimmune disease. Extraction of PBMCs used under 13 ml of fresh peripheral blood.

Sequenced sample: blood. The source of this sequence is a woman between 18 and 30 years old with Graves' hyperthyroidism. The chain employs TRBV12-3 or TRBV12-4 and TRBJ1-6; D gene unclear. The CDR3 bases are TGTGCCAGCAGCAAGAGGAATACCTATAATTCACCCCTCCACTTT. It specifies CASSKRNTYNSPLHF.